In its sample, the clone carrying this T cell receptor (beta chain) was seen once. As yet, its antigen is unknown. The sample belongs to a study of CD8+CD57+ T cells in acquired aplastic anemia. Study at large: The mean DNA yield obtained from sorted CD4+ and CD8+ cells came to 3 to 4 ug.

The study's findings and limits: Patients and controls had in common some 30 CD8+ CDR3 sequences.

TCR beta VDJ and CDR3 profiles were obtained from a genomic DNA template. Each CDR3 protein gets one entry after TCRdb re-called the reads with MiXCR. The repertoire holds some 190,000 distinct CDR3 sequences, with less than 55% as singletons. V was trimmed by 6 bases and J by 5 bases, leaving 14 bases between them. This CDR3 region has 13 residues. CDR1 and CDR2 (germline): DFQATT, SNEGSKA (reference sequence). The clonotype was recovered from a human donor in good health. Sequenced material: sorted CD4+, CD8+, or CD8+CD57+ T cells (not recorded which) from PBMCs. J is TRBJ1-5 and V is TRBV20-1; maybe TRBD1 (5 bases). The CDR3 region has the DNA TGCAGTGCCCGGGACGGTACTTATCAGCCCCAGCATTTT. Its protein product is CSARDGTYQPQHF.